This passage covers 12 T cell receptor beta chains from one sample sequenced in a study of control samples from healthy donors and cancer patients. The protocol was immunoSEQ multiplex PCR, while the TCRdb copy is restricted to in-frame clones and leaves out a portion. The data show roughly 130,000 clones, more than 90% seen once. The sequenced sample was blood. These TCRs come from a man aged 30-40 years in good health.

In DNA, the CDR3 is TGTGCCAGCAGCCAAGAGCCAGTCAGCTCCTACGAGCAGTACTTC. It encodes CASSQEPVSSYEQYF. V is TRBV14 and J is TRBJ2-7; D is unresolved. V lost 0 bases to trimming and J lost 0 bases, with 9 bases between them. Germline V gene sequence: CDR1 SGHDN, CDR2 FVKESK. The CDR3 has 15 amino acids.

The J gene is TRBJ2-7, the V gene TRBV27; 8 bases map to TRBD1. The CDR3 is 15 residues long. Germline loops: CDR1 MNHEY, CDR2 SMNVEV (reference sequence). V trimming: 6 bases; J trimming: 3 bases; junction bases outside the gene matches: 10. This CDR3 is CASRTIGQGYYEQYF. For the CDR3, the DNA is TGTGCCAGCAGAACGATAGGACAGGGCTACTACGAGCAGTACTTC.

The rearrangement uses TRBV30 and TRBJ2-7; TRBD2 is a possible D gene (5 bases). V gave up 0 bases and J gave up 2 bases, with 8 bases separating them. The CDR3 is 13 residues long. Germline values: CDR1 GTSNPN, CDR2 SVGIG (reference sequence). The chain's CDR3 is CAWSVLGTYEQYF. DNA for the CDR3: TGTGCCTGGAGTGTACTCGGGACCTACGAGCAGTACTTC.

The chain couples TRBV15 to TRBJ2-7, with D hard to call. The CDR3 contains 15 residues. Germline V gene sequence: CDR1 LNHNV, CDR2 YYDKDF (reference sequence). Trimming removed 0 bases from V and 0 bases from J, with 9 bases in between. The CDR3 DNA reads TGTGCCACCAGCAGAGATTTGGGCGGCTCCTACGAGCAGTACTTC. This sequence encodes CATSRDLGGSYEQYF. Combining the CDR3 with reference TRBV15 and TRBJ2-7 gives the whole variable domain DAMVIQNPRYQVTQFGKPVTLSCSQTLNHNVMYWYQQKSSQAPKLLFHYYDKDFNNEADTPDNFQSRRPNTSFCFLDIRSPGLGDTAMYLCATSRDLGGSYEQYFGPGTRLTVT.

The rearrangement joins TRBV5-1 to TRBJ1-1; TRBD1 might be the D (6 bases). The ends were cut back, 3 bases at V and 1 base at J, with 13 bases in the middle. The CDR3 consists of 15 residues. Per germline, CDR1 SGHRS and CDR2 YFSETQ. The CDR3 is CASSYQGSRNTEAFF. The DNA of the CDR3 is TGCGCCAGCAGCTATCAGGGGTCGCGGAACACTGAAGCTTTCTTT. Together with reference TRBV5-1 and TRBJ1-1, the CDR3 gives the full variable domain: KAGVTQTPRYLIKTRGQQVTLSCSPISGHRSVSWYQQTPGQGLQFLFEYFSETQRNKGNFPGRFSGRQFSNSRSEMNVSTLELGDSALYLCASSYQGSRNTEAFFGQGTRLTVV.

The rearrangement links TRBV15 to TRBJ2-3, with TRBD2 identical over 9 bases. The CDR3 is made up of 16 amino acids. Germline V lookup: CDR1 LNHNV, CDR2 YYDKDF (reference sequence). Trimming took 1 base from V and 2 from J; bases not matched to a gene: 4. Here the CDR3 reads CATSRGGLAYTDTQYF. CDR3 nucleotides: TGTGCCACCAGCAGAGGGGGACTAGCTTACACAGATACGCAGTATTTT.

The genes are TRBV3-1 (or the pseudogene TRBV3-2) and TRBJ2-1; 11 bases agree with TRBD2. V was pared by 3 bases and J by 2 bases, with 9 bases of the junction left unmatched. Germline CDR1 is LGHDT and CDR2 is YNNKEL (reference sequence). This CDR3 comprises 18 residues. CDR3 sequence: CASSQGTSGILTYNEQFF. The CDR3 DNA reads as TGTGCCAGCAGCCAGGGGACTAGCGGAATTTTAACCTACAATGAGCAGTTCTTC.

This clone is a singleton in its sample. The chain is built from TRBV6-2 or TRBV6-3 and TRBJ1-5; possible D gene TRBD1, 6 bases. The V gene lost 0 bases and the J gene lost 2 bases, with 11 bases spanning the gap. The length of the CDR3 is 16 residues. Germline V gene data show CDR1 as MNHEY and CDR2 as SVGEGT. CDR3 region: CASSYSRGSGNQPQHF. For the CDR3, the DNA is TGTGCCAGCAGTTACTCGAGGGGGTCTGGCAATCAGCCCCAGCATTTT.

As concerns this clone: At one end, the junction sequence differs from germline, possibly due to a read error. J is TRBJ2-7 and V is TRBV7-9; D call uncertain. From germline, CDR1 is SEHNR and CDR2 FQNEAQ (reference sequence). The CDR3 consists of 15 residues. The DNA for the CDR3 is TGTGCCAGCAGTTTAGACGGTAGTAACTCCTACGAGCAGTACTTC. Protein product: CASSLDGSNSYEQYF.

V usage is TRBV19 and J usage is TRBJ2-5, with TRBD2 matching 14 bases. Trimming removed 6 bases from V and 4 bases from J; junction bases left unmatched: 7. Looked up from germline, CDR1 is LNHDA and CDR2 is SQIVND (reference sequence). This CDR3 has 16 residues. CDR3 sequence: CASSPRTSGRRETQYF. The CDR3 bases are TGTGCCAGTAGCCCAAGGACTAGCGGGAGGAGAGAGACCCAGTACTTC.

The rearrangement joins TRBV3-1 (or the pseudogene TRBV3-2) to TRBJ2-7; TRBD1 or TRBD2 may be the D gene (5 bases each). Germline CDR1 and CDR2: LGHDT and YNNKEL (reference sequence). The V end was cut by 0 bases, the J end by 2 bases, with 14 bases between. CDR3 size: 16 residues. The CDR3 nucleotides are TGTGCCAGCAGCCAAGAGCCAATGGGGGTAACCTACGAGCAGTACTTC. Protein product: CASSQEPMGVTYEQYF.

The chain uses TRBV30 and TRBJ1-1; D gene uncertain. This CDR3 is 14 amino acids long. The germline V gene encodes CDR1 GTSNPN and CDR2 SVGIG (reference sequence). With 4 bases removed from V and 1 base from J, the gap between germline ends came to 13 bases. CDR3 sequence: CAWNRGIRNTEAFF. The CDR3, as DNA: TGTGCCTGGAATCGGGGAATTAGGAACACTGAAGCTTTCTTT.